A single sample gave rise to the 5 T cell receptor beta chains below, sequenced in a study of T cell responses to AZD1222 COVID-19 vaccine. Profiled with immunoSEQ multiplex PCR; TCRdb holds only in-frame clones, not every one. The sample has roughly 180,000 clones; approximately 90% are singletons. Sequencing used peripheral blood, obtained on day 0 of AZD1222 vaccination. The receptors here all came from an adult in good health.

The CDR3 DNA sequence: TGTGCCAGCAGTGACGGTCGCAGGGGATATCAGCCCCAGCATTTT. It specifies CASSDGRRGYQPQHF. The genes are TRBV6-1 and TRBJ1-5; possible D gene TRBD1, 6 bases. The CDR3 sequence is 15 residues long. V lost 3 bases and J lost 5, with 14 bases in between. Germline V CDR1 and CDR2: MNHNS, SASEGT.

The CDR3 reads CASSDSFVAVPDTQYF. CDR3 DNA sequence: TGTGCCAGCAGTGACTCATTTGTGGCAGTTCCAGATACGCAGTATTTT. V is TRBV6-4 and J is TRBJ2-3, with D unclear. This CDR3 spans 16 amino acids. V was clipped by 0 bases and J by 4 bases, with 14 bases between them. Looked up from germline, CDR1 is MRHNA and CDR2 is SNTAGT.

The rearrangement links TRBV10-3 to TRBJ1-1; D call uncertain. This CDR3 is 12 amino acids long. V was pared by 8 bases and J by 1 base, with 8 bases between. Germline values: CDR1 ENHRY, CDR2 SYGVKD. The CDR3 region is CAIAGPNTEAFF. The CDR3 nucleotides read TGTGCCATCGCAGGCCCGAACACTGAAGCTTTCTTT.

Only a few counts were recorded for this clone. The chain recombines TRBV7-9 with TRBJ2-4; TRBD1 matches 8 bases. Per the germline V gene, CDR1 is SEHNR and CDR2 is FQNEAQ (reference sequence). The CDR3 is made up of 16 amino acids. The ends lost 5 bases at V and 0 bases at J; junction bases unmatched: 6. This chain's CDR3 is CASSQGAGLAKNIQYF. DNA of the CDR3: TGTGCCAGCAGCCAGGGGGCAGGTTTAGCCAAAAACATTCAGTACTTC.

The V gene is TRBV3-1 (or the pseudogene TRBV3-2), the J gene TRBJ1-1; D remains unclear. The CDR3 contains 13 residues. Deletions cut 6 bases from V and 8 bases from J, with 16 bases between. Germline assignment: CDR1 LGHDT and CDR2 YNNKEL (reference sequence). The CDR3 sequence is CASSHEEVTEAFF. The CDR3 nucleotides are TGTGCCAGCAGTCATGAGGAGGTAACCGAAGCTTTCTTT.